A single sample gave rise to the 3 T cell receptor beta chains below, sequenced in a study of follicular helper T cells after annual influenza vaccination (dated 2017 in TCRdb). The time point label of this sample denotes: 2014-2015 season, 7 days after vaccination. Libraries were built with the immunoSEQ multiplex PCR assay. As stored in TCRdb, this immuneACCESS dataset retains in-frame rearrangements with V and J assigned. A fraction of the clones does not appear; measured against another copy, unresolved V genes explain less than half of the discrepancy, and the remainder lacks a known reason. The sample table shows about 10,000 clones, and roughly four fifths are seen once. The ten largest clones add up to less than 0.45% of the sample. This sample comprised CXCR5- memory CD4+ T cells sorted from blood, obtained 7 days after influenza vaccination. The sample's cell subset or site label, in plain terms: CXCR5- memory CD4 T cells. Source of these receptors: an adult who received the influenza vaccine.

The chain joins TRBV4-2 to TRBJ2-7; 13 bases fit TRBD2. V lost 4 bases to trimming and J lost 4 bases; unmatched junction nucleotides: 4. CDR1 and CDR2 (germline): LGHNA, YNFKEQ. This CDR3 has 15 residues. CDR3 residues: CASSLGLAGKYEQYF. The CDR3 coding sequence is TGTGCCAGCAGCCTGGGACTAGCGGGGAAATACGAGCAGTACTTC.

This clone appeared a single time. This chain links TRBV7-3 with TRBJ1-1; D unclear. The germline gives CDR1 SGHTA, CDR2 FQGTGA. The CDR3 runs to 15 residues. The germline V and J ends were trimmed by 0 bases and 8 bases, with 16 bases remaining between them. The CDR3 reads CASSLTKVGAAEAFF. Here the CDR3 DNA reads TGTGCCAGCAGCTTAACGAAGGTTGGCGCGGCAGAAGCTTTCTTT.

V and J are TRBV18 and TRBJ1-6; 8 bases align to TRBD1. Germline values: CDR1 KGHSH, CDR2 LQKENI. There are 15 residues in the CDR3. Losses at the gene ends were 2 bases for V and 7 bases for J; bases not matched to a gene: 4. The CDR3 DNA sequence: TGTGCCAGCTCACCAAACACAGGGGGAAATTCACCCCTCCACTTT. It specifies CASSPNTGGNSPLHF.